A single sample gave rise to the 13 T cell receptor beta chains below, sequenced in a study of preoperative IRX-2 immunotherapy in early breast cancer. Treatment of the sample: preoperative locoregional IRX-2 cytokine immunotherapy. The table came from immunoSEQ multiplex PCR; TCRdb's copy has only in-frame clones and leaves some out. The sample records some 13,000 clones, approximately 90% being singletons. This material was acquired from a patient treated with IRX-2 immunotherapy. Receptors originate from a human donor with breast cancer.

J is TRBJ2-7 and V is TRBV6-5, with 8 bases that match TRBD2. Losses at the gene ends were 2 bases for V and 7 bases for J; bases not matched to a gene: 7. This CDR3 has 14 residues. Germline CDR1 reads MNHEY; CDR2 reads SVGAGI. The CDR3 protein is CASSYGRLASEQYF. The CDR3 nucleotides are TGTGCCAGCAGTTACGGGAGACTAGCGTCGGAGCAGTACTTC.

The rearrangement links TRBV10-3 to TRBJ2-2; 14 bases fit TRBD2. The CDR3 has 16 amino acids. V trimming: 6 bases; J trimming: 3 bases; junction bases outside the gene matches: 3. The germline V gene encodes CDR1 ENHRY and CDR2 SYGVKD. This chain's CDR3 is CAIRTSGGEYTGELFF. The DNA for the CDR3 is TGTGCCATCAGGACTAGCGGGGGGGAATACACCGGGGAGCTGTTTTTT.

In its sample, this clone was seen once. This chain connects TRBV6-5 to TRBJ1-1; D gene ambiguous. Germline assignment: CDR1 MNHEY and CDR2 SVGAGI. The CDR3 is made up of 15 amino acids. With 4 bases removed from V and 2 bases from J, the gap between germline ends came to 14 bases. The CDR3 is CASSSPLGYNTEAFF. As DNA, the CDR3 is TGTGCCAGCAGTTCCCCTTTAGGGTACAACACTGAAGCTTTCTTT.

The V call is TRBV10-2, the J call TRBJ2-2, with 7 positions matching TRBD1. In germline, CDR1 is WSHSY, CDR2 SAAADI. The CDR3 has 14 amino acids. After removal of 7 bases from V and 1 base from J, the junction contained 3 bases not matched to a gene. The CDR3 is CASKGTENTGELFF. The CDR3 DNA is TGCGCCAGCAAAGGGACAGAGAACACCGGGGAGCTGTTTTTT.

This clone was observed once. V gene TRBV2 combines with J gene TRBJ1-4; D remains unclear. The V and J ends lost 6 bases and 4 bases respectively, with 12 bases between them. Germline loops: CDR1 SNHLY, CDR2 FYNNEI. This CDR3 is built from 14 residues. CDR3: CASRSGSHNEKLFF. As DNA, the CDR3 is TGTGCCAGCAGATCCGGGTCCCATAATGAAAAACTGTTTTTT.

The V call is TRBV28, the J call TRBJ1-6; D might be TRBD1 (5 bases). Trimming stripped 6 bases from V and 7 bases from J, with 13 bases between. The germline gives CDR1 MDHEN, CDR2 SYDVKM. The CDR3 consists of 14 residues. As DNA, the CDR3 is TGTGCCAGCAGCCCCGGGGGGAGCAATTCACCCCTCCACTTT. This codes for CASSPGGSNSPLHF.

In this sample, this clone turned up once. V is TRBV6-4 and J is TRBJ2-3, with 12 bases lining up with TRBD1. The CDR3 has 15 residues. V gave up 3 bases and J gave up 3 bases; unmatched junction bases: 1. Germline loops: CDR1 MRHNA, CDR2 SNTAGT. The CDR3 nucleotides are TGTGCCAGCAGTGAGGGACAGGGGGCTACAGATACGCAGTATTTT. Translation gives CASSEGQGATDTQYF.

This clone came up a few times. This chain uses TRBV4-1 with TRBJ1-3; 8 bases align to TRBD1. With V trimmed by 1 base and J by 4 bases, 6 bases remained unmatched. Germline-derived CDR1 and CDR2 are MGHRA and YSYEKL. This CDR3 has 16 residues. In nucleotides, the CDR3 is TGCGCCAGCAGCCAAGGACAGGGGACTCCAGGAAACACCATATATTTT. This gives the protein CASSQGQGTPGNTIYF.

The genes are TRBV18 and TRBJ2-7; 11 nucleotides agree with TRBD2. The CDR3 is 16 residues long. CDR1 and CDR2 (germline): KGHSH, LQKENI. Trimming removed 2 bases from V and 6 bases from J; junction bases left unmatched: 9. DNA of the CDR3: TGTGCCAGCTCACCAAATGGAGCGCTAGCGGGGGGCGAGCAGTACGTC. It encodes CASSPNGALAGGEQYV.

The chain has TRBV5-1 and TRBJ2-3; D could derive from TRBD1 or TRBD2 (5 bases each). The CDR3 has 16 amino acids. Per the germline V gene, CDR1 is SGHRS and CDR2 is YFSETQ. The V end lost 0 bases, the J end lost 2 bases, and 13 bases lay between the germline ends. The CDR3 is CASSLGGSGNTDTQYF. In nucleotides, the CDR3 is TGCGCCAGCAGCTTGGGGGGCTCCGGGAACACAGATACGCAGTATTTT.

The rearrangement links TRBV7-9 to TRBJ2-5, with 13 bases fitting TRBD2. Germline CDR1 and CDR2: SEHNR and FQNEAQ (reference sequence). Trimming at V came to 7 bases and at J to 2 bases, leaving 4 bases not matched to a gene. There are 15 residues in the CDR3. CDR3 region: CASNPGLAGQETQYF. CDR3 bases: TGTGCCAGCAACCCGGGACTAGCGGGACAAGAGACCCAGTACTTC.

This chain uses TRBV10-3 with TRBJ1-1; D perhaps matches TRBD1 (5 bases). CDR1 and CDR2 (germline): ENHRY, SYGVKD. Trimming cost V 0 bases and J 10 bases, with 24 bases left between them. The CDR3 is made up of 17 amino acids. CDR3 amino acids: CAISESIGQGPSSRAFF. The CDR3 coding sequence is TGTGCCATCAGTGAGTCGATAGGGCAGGGACCTTCGTCGAGAGCTTTCTTT.

This sequence joins TRBV6-1 and TRBJ1-2, with D possibly being TRBD1 (6 bases). Germline-derived CDR1 and CDR2 are MNHNS and SASEGT. V lost 4 bases to trimming and J lost 0 bases, with 15 bases between them. The CDR3 has 16 amino acids. The CDR3 sequence: CASSVNEQGSNYGYTF. The CDR3 DNA follows: TGTGCCAGCAGTGTCAATGAACAGGGTTCTAACTATGGCTACACCTTC.